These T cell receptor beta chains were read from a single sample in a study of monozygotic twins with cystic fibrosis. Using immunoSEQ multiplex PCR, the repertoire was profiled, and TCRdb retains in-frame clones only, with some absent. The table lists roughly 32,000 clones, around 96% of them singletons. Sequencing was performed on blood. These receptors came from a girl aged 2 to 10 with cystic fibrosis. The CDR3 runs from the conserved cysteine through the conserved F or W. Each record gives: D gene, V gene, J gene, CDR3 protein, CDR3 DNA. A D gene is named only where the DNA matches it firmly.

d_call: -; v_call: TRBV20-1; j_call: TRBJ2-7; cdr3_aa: CSVKGGYEQYF; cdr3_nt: TGCAGTGTTAAAGGGGGGTACGAGCAGTACTTC
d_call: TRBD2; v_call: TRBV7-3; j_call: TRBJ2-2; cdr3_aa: CASSFVAGGMGGELFF; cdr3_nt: TGTGCCAGCAGCTTTGTAGCGGGAGGAATGGGCGGGGAGCTGTTTTTT
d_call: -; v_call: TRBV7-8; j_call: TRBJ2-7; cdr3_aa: CASVRNQGYEQYF; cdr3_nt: TGTGCCAGCGTAAGAAACCAGGGCTACGAGCAGTACTTC
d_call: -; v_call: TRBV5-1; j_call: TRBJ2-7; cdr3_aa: CASSWSAEGAYEQYF; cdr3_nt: TGCGCCAGCAGCTGGTCAGCTGAGGGGGCCTACGAGCAGTACTTC
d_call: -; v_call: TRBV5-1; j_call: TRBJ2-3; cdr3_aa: CASTGPGTDTQYF; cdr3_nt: TGCGCCAGCACCGGCCCCGGCACAGATACGCAGTATTTT
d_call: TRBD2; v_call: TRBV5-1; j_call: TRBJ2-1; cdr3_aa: CASSLGLAGAYNEQFF; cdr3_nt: TGCGCCAGCAGCTTGGGACTAGCGGGAGCATACAATGAGCAGTTCTTC
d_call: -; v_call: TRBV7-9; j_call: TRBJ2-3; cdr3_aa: CASSRSGTTTDTQYF; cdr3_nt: TGTGCCAGCAGTCGATCCGGGACCACCACAGATACGCAGTATTTT
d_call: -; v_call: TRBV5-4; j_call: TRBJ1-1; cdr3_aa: CASSLDGGSKPLMNTEAFF; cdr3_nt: TGTGCCAGCAGCTTGGATGGGGGTTCCAAACCGCTTATGAACACTGAAGCTTTCTTT
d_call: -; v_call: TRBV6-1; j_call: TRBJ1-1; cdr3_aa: CASSEQEESEAFF; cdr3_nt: TGTGCCAGCAGTGAACAGGAGGAATCTGAAGCTTTCTTT
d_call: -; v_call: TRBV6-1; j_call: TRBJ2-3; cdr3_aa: CASSVVRGGPGDTQYF; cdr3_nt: TGTGCCAGCAGTGTGGTAAGGGGGGGGCCAGGAGATACGCAGTATTTT
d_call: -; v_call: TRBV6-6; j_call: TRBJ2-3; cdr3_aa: CASRWTVTDTQYF; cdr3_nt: TGTGCCAGCAGGTGGACTGTCACAGATACGCAGTATTTT
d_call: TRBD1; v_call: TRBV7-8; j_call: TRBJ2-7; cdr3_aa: CASSETPGQGFYEQYF; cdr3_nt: TGTGCCAGCAGCGAAACCCCGGGACAGGGGTTCTACGAGCAGTACTTC
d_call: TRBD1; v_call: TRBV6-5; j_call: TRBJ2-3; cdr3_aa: CASSSDRGQRDTQYF; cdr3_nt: TGTGCCAGCAGCTCAGACAGGGGGCAGAGAGATACGCAGTATTTT
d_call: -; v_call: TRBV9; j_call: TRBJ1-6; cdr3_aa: CASSVQGIGSPLHF; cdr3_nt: TGTGCCAGCAGCGTTCAGGGGATAGGGTCACCCCTCCACTTT
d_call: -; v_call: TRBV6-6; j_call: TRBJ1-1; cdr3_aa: CASSYDGQKNTEAFF; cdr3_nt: TGTGCCAGCAGCTACGACGGACAGAAGAACACTGAAGCTTTCTTT
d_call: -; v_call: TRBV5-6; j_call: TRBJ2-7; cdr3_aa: CASSGGQAVGYEQYF; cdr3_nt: TGTGCCAGCAGCGGCGGGCAGGCGGTGGGATACGAGCAGTACTTC